Reported below is one T cell receptor (beta chain). Its specificity is not known. PCR involved 60 Vbeta and 13 Jbeta primers. TCRdb's table, derived via immunoSEQ multiplex PCR, lists solely in-frame clones and lacks some. Of 150,000 to 200,000 clones listed, around 76% were seen once; the top ten hold 2% to 2.5%. The data belong to a study of cytomegalovirus exposure and HLA in healthy donors. Across the whole study: A prior analysis found around 110 million unique TCR beta sequences from 170 million or so T cells.

The J segment lost 2 bases and the V segment lost 6 bases, leaving 2 bases of the junction unmatched. The CDR3 contains 14 residues. Looked up from germline, CDR1 is MNHNS and CDR2 is SASEGT. Study-wide findings and caveats: Apart from CMV serostatus, no immune exposure information was available.

This TCR derives from a female donor in good health and CMV-seronegative. This rearrangement joins TRBV6-1 to TRBJ1-4; 8 nucleotides agree with TRBD1. Specimen: PBMCs. In nucleotides, the CDR3 is TGTGCCAGCAGGGGACAGGTCACTAATGAAAAACTGTTTTTT. It is translated as CASRGQVTNEKLFF.